This T cell receptor beta chain emerged from a study of cytomegalovirus exposure and HLA in healthy donors. This CDR3 contains 14 residues. V was pared by 5 bases and J by 1 base, with 6 bases between. The germline V gene encodes CDR1 LNHDA and CDR2 SQIVND (reference sequence). The study's findings and limits: It was confirmed in vitro that a few of the CMV-associated chains were specific for CMV antigens.

13 Jbeta primers and 60 Vbeta primers were used for the PCR. Generated by immunoSEQ multiplex PCR, the TCRdb table keeps only in-frame clones and is missing some. The sample lists 100,000 or so clones, around 62% seen once, with around 5.5% in the top ten. On this clone itself: Its target is not known.

Material for sequencing was PBMCs. This clonotype was obtained from a woman aged 30 to 39 in good health and CMV-seropositive. This chain joins TRBV19 and TRBJ2-6; maybe TRBD2 (5 bases). In DNA form, the CDR3 reads TGTGCCAGTAGTGAGGGATCTGGGGCCAACGTCCTGACTTTC. Residues: CASSEGSGANVLTF.